These 8 T cell receptor beta chains were sequenced from one sample in a study of graft-versus-host responses after intestinal transplantation. Profiled with immunoSEQ multiplex PCR; TCRdb holds only in-frame clones, not every one. In the table there are around 71,000 clones, more than 90% of which are singletons. Here the sequenced sample was bone marrow, taken approximately 100 weeks after intestinal transplantation. The receptors derive from a human patient who received an intestinal transplant, so some T cells may come from the graft donor.

In DNA form, the CDR3 reads TGTGCCACCGGACGGCTGAACACCGGGGAGCTGTTTTTT. This translates into CATGRLNTGELFF. This chain connects TRBV10-3 to TRBJ2-2, with unresolved D. The CDR3 loop spans 13 amino acids. CDR1 is ENHRY and CDR2 is SYGVKD in the germline V gene. V was shortened by 10 bases and J by 1 base, with 10 bases between the two germline ends.

This rearrangement joins TRBV6-1 to TRBJ1-4, with D perhaps TRBD1 (5 bases). V lost 3 bases and J lost 2, with 13 bases in between. Germline CDR1 and CDR2: MNHNS and SASEGT. The CDR3 has 16 amino acids. Here the CDR3 reads CASSDGWGPTNEKLFF. CDR3 DNA sequence: TGTGCCAGCAGTGATGGATGGGGACCCACTAATGAAAAACTGTTTTTT.

This chain links TRBV2 with TRBJ1-1; possible D gene TRBD1, 6 bases. This CDR3 comprises 15 residues. Germline CDR1 and CDR2: SNHLY and FYNNEI. Trimming cost V 6 bases and J 0 bases, with 14 bases left between them. The CDR3 region is CASRGGEGVNTEAFF. In DNA form, the CDR3 reads TGTGCCAGCAGAGGGGGTGAGGGGGTGAACACTGAAGCTTTCTTT.

This clone was observed a handful of times. The chain combines TRBV7-9 with TRBJ1-1; the match to TRBD1 covers 7 bases. Germline V gene data show CDR1 as SEHNR and CDR2 as FQNEAQ (reference sequence). The trim removed 0 bases at V and 3 bases at J, leaving 7 bases unmatched. The CDR3 contains 16 residues. CDR3 bases: TGTGCCAGCAGCTTAGCAGGGGGCGCCTCGGACACTGAAGCTTTCTTT. It yields the protein CASSLAGGASDTEAFF.

CDR3 sequence reads: CASSNRQGSNQPQHF. The DNA for the CDR3 is TGTGCCAGCAGCAATAGACAGGGTAGCAATCAGCCCCAGCATTTT. The chain joins TRBV21-1 to TRBJ1-5; the D segment call TRBD1 is taken from the table without a DNA check. TRBV21-1 corresponds to a pseudogene. This CDR3 region has 15 residues.

This clone came up once. This chain's CDR3 is CAIRSLTGGGETEAFF. In nucleotides, the CDR3 is TGTGCCATACGGTCGTTGACAGGGGGCGGAGAAACTGAAGCTTTCTTT. The chain employs TRBV10-3 and TRBJ1-1; TRBD1 agrees at 10 bases. V was clipped by 9 bases and J by 5 bases; unmatched bases: 15. There are 16 residues in the CDR3. Germline V gene sequence: CDR1 ENHRY, CDR2 SYGVKD.

V gene TRBV7-6 combines with J gene TRBJ1-1, with 11 positions matching TRBD1. The germline V gene encodes CDR1 SGHVS and CDR2 FNYEAQ. The CDR3 loop spans 16 amino acids. Trimming cost V 5 bases and J 1 base; bases outside gene matches: 6. The CDR3 protein is CASSQGTGGTNTEAFF. The CDR3 DNA sequence: TGTGCCAGCAGCCAAGGGACAGGGGGGACGAACACTGAAGCTTTCTTT.

The chain is built from TRBV5-6 and TRBJ2-4; D is undetermined. The CDR3 runs to 14 residues. Germline V gives CDR1 SGHDT, CDR2 YYEEEE. Deletions cut 4 bases from V and 5 bases from J, with 13 bases between. The CDR3 DNA is TGTGCCAGCAGCCGTCCCCGGAGACAAAACATTCAGTACTTC. It codes for CASSRPRRQNIQYF. The complete variable domain, with remaining parts taken from reference TRBV5-6 and TRBJ2-4, reads DAGVTQSPTHLIKTRGQQVTLRCSPKSGHDTVSWYQQALGQGPQFIFQYYEEEERQRGNFPDRFSGHQFPNYSSELNVNALLLGDSALYLCASSRPRRQNIQYFGAGTRLSVL.